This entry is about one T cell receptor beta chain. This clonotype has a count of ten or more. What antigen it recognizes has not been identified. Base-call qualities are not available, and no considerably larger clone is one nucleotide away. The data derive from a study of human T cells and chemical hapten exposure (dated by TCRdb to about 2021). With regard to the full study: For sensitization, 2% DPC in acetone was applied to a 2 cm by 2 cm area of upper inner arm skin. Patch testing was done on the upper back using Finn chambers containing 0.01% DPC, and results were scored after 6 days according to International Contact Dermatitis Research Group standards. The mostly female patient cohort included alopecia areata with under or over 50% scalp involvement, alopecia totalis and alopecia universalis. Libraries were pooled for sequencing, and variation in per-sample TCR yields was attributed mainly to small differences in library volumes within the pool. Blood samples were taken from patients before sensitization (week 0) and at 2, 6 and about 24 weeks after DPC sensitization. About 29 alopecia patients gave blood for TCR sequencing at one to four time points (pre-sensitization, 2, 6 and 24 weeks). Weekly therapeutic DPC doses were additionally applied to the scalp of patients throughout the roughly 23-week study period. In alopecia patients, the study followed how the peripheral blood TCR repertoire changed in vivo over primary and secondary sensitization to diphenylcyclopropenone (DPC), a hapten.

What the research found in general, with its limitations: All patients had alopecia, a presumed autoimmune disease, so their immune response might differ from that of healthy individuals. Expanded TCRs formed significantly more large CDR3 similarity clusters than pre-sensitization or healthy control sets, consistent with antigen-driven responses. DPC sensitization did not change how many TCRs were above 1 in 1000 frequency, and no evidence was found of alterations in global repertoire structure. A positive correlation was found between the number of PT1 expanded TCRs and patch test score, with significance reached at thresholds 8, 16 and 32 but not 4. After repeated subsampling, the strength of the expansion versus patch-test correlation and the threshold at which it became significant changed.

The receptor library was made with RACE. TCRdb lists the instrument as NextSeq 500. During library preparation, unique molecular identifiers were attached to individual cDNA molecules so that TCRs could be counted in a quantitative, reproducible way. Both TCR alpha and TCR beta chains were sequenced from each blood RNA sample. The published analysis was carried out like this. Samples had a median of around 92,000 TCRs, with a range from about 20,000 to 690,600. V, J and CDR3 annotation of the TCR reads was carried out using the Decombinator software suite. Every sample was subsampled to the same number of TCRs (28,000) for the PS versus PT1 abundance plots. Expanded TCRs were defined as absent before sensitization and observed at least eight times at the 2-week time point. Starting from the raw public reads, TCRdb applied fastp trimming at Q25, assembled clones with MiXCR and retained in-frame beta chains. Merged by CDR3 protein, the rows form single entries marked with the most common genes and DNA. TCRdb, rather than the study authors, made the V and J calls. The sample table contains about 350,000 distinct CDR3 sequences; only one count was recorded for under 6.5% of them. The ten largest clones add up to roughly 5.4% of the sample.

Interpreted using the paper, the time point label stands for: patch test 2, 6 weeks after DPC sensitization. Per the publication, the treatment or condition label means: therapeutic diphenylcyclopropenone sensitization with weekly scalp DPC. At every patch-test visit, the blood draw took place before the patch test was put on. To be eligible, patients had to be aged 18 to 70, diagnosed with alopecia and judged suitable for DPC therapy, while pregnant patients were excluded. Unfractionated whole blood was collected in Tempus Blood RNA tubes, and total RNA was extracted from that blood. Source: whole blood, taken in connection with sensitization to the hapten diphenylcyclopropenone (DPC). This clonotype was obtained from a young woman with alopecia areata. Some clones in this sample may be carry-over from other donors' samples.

The sequence in DNA is TGTGCCAGCAGCTCCAGGAAGATTAACACTGAAGCTTTCTTT. It specifies CASSSRKINTEAFF. The chain joins TRBV7-9 to TRBJ1-1; the D gene cannot be named for sure. Inclusive of the bounding cysteine and phenylalanine, the CDR3 is 14 residues long. The kept DNA is CDR3 alone, 42 bases in frame from the first base. V is clipped by 4 bases and J by 2 bases, and the sequence between their germline boundaries is 11 bases long. In the germline V gene (reference sequence), CDR1 corresponds to SEHNR and CDR2 to FQNEAQ.